Below are 25 T cell receptor beta chains sequenced from a single sample in a study of CD8 T cells in ankylosing spondylitis. Regarding the study as a whole: Characteristic, it appeared, of ankylosing spondylitis blood was a TCR beta motif of 7 or 8 highly homologous variants.

Which antigens these TCRs recognize remains unknown. TCRdb re-called the 5' RACE reads through MiXCR, storing one row per CDR3 protein. The table records around 490,000 distinct CDR3 sequences, over 4% of them present only once. Sequenced input: blood, either unsorted or a sorted T cell fraction (not recorded which). All receptors come from a male donor with ankylosing spondylitis.

This clonotype showed up many times. The chain is built from TRBV7-3 and TRBJ1-6; 8 nucleotides agree with TRBD1. The V segment lost 1 base and the J segment 10 bases; nucleotides outside the gene matches: 6. Germline V gene data show CDR1 as SGHTA and CDR2 as FQGTGA. The CDR3 extends over 15 amino acids. The CDR3 loop is CASSLRDRGRSPLHF. The CDR3 coding sequence is TGTGCCAGCAGCTTAAGAGACAGGGGAAGGTCACCCCTCCACTTT.

This chain connects TRBV24-1 to TRBJ2-1; 7 positions match TRBD2. The CDR3 runs to 15 residues. CDR1 KGHDR and CDR2 SFDVKD come from the germline V gene. V dropped 0 bases and J dropped 9; count of bases not matched to a gene: 7. CDR3: CATSDLLAGASEQFF. CDR3 in DNA: TGTGCCACCAGTGATTTGCTGGCGGGAGCCAGTGAGCAGTTCTTC.

The rearrangement uses TRBV20-1 and TRBJ1-2; D may be TRBD1 (5 bases). Germline loops: CDR1 DFQATT, CDR2 SNEGSKA (reference sequence). V was cut by 0 bases and J by 8 bases, with 22 bases left in between. CDR3 length: 16 amino acids. The chain's CDR3 is CSARDFSGADGYGYTF. The CDR3 DNA is TGCAGTGCTAGAGATTTCAGCGGGGCAGATGGGTACGGCTACACCTTC.

This clonotype has ten or more counts. V and J are TRBV5-1 and TRBJ2-7; weak D call: TRBD1 (5 bases). The CDR3 runs 13 residues. Germline assignment: CDR1 SGHRS and CDR2 YFSETQ. V lost 4 bases and J 6 bases, leaving 14 bases between the germline ends. The CDR3 coding sequence is TGCGCCAGCAGCGCCTCCTCGCAGGGCGAGCAGTACTTC. Its protein is CASSASSQGEQYF.

This clonotype was seen at least ten times. This sequence joins TRBV7-2 and TRBJ1-1; D is undetermined. Germline CDR1 and CDR2: SGHTA and FQGNSA. The CDR3 has 14 residues. Trimming took off 1 base at V and 5 bases at J, with 11 bases between the two ends. CDR3 protein: CASSLGPQRTEAFF. In nucleotides, the CDR3 is TGTGCCAGCAGCTTAGGCCCCCAACGGACTGAAGCTTTCTTT.

The sample holds many counts of this clonotype. The V and J genes are TRBV6-2 or TRBV6-3 and TRBJ2-1; TRBD2 might be the D (6 bases). V shed 7 bases and J shed 0 bases, with 16 bases lying between them. This CDR3 region has 16 residues. The germline gives CDR1 MNHEY, CDR2 SVGEGT. The CDR3 DNA sequence: TGTGCCAGCAACGGTGGTAGCGGAAGCTCCTACAATGAGCAGTTCTTC. It is translated as CASNGGSGSSYNEQFF.

This clonotype came up many times. The chain couples TRBV4-1 to TRBJ2-7; unclear D gene. Per the germline V gene, CDR1 is MGHRA and CDR2 is YSYEKL. V lost 0 bases to trimming and J lost 5 bases, with 11 bases between them. This CDR3 contains 14 residues. The CDR3 nucleotides are TGCGCCAGCAGCCAAGAGGGCAGGTTGGACGAGCAGTACTTC. This encodes CASSQEGRLDEQYF.

The V call is TRBV24-1, the J call TRBJ2-3; 9 bases align to TRBD2. J lost 3 bases, V lost 9 bases, and 3 bases had no gene match. Germline V gene lookup returns CDR1 KGHDR and CDR2 SFDVKD. This CDR3 spans 13 amino acids. The CDR3 nucleotides read TGTGCCACCCACGCGGGGGGGACAGATACGCAGTATTTT. Amino acid sequence: CATHAGGTDTQYF.

In its sample, this clonotype was seen many times. This chain uses TRBV20-1 with TRBJ2-1, with 13 bases identical to TRBD2. The CDR3 is 14 amino acids. Germline V gives CDR1 DFQATT, CDR2 SNEGSKA (reference sequence). V gave up 3 bases and J gave up 8 bases; unmatched junction bases: 4. The CDR3 DNA reads TGCAGTGCTAGGGGGACTAGCGGGATCGATGAGCAGTTCTTC. Protein: CSARGTSGIDEQFF.

This clonotype was observed at least ten times. The chain couples TRBV29-1 to TRBJ2-1; 13 nucleotides align to TRBD2. Germline V gene sequence: CDR1 SQVTM, CDR2 ANQGSEA. Trimming took 7 bases from V and 6 from J; bases not matched to a gene: 3. This CDR3 is built from 13 residues. The DNA for the CDR3 is TGCAGCGGCCGGACTAGCGGGGGCAATGAGCAGTTCTTC. Its protein product is CSGRTSGGNEQFF.

V usage is TRBV28 and J usage is TRBJ2-7, with D possibly matching TRBD1 (5 bases). The CDR3 extends over 18 amino acids. With 2 bases removed from V and 3 bases from J, the gap between germline ends came to 23 bases. CDR1 is MDHEN, CDR2 SYDVKM, per germline. The CDR3 sequence is CASSLRGARSTSFYEQYF. The CDR3 DNA is TGTGCCAGCAGTTTAAGGGGCGCAAGGTCCACTTCTTTCTACGAGCAGTACTTC.

This clonotype was counted at least ten times. V is TRBV7-8 and J is TRBJ2-3; D unresolved. The V gene lost 2 bases and the J gene lost 2 bases, with 8 bases spanning the gap. Germline V lookup: CDR1 SGHVS, CDR2 FQNEAQ. This CDR3 spans 14 amino acids. The DNA for the CDR3 is TGTGCCAGCAGCTTACCACTTGCCACAGATACGCAGTATTTT. Protein product: CASSLPLATDTQYF.

This clonotype was counted many times. This chain connects TRBV7-9 to TRBJ1-4; TRBD1 matches 10 bases. Germline trimming cut 2 bases from V and 6 bases from J; bases unmatched to any gene: 3. Germline-derived CDR1 and CDR2 are SEHNR and FQNEAQ (reference sequence). CDR3 length: 15 amino acids. As DNA, the CDR3 is TGTGCCAGCAGCTTACCTGGGACAGGGGATGAAAAACTGTTTTTT. Protein sequence: CASSLPGTGDEKLFF.

This clonotype was seen repeatedly, ten times or more. J is TRBJ1-4 and V is TRBV7-2; D unclear. Germline V gene lookup returns CDR1 SGHTA and CDR2 FQGNSA. The ends were cut back, 1 base at V and 10 bases at J, with 13 bases in the middle. This CDR3 spans 14 amino acids. The CDR3 here is CASSLGQRVGKLFF. For the CDR3, the DNA is TGTGCCAGCAGCTTAGGACAAAGGGTGGGAAAACTGTTTTTT.

This clonotype was seen at least ten times. This rearrangement joins TRBV29-1 to TRBJ2-1, with 9 bases fitting TRBD1. In germline, CDR1 is SQVTM, CDR2 ANQGSEA. The CDR3 covers 14 residues. V trimming: 6 bases; J trimming: 5 bases; junction bases outside the gene matches: 8. In DNA, the CDR3 is TGCAGCGTCTCTAACACAGGGGGCAACAATGAGCAGTTCTTC. As protein: CSVSNTGGNNEQFF.

This clonotype occurred a few times. The gene calls are TRBV4-3 and TRBJ2-1, with 10 bases identical to TRBD2. The CDR3 covers 16 residues. The germline V gene has CDR1 LGHNA and CDR2 YSLEER. After removal of 11 bases from V and 5 bases from J, the junction contained 15 bases not matched to a gene. The CDR3 bases are TGCGCCCTCAACGTAAAGGGGACTAGCGCGGACAATGAGCAGTTCTTC. Encoded protein: CALNVKGTSADNEQFF.

The rearrangement joins TRBV7-2 to TRBJ1-3; possible D gene TRBD1, 6 bases. The CDR3 length is 15 residues. With 6 bases removed from V and 2 bases from J, the gap between germline ends came to 14 bases. Germline V gene sequence: CDR1 SGHTA, CDR2 FQGNSA. This CDR3 reads CASSFGGPPGNTIYF. The CDR3 DNA reads as TGTGCCAGCAGTTTCGGGGGGCCCCCTGGAAACACCATATATTTT.

In its sample, this clonotype was seen many times. The V call is TRBV6-1, the J call TRBJ2-5, with a weak D call TRBD1 (5 bases). This CDR3 region has 15 residues. The germline CDR1 and CDR2 sequences are MNHNS and SASEGT. V lost 8 bases and J 5 bases, leaving 21 bases between the germline ends. The CDR3 DNA is TGTGCCAGCCAATCGTGGGAACAAGGGGTTGAGACCCAGTACTTC. This sequence encodes CASQSWEQGVETQYF.

V is TRBV21-1 and J is TRBJ1-1; whether TRBD1, the table's D call, matches the DNA was not checked. TRBV21-1 is a pseudogene segment. The CDR3 is made up of 17 amino acids. The CDR3 spells CASSKDGDRGGISEAFF. The CDR3 DNA is TGTGCCAGCAGCAAAGATGGGGACAGGGGGGGAATATCTGAAGCTTTCTTT.

This clonotype was detected ten times or more. CDR3 DNA: TGTGCCAGCAGCCAGCGGAAGGGGACAGGGGGGAATGAGCAGTTCTTC. Its translation is CASSQRKGTGGNEQFF. The rearrangement links TRBV4-2 to TRBJ2-1, with 11 nucleotides matching TRBD1. The CDR3 totals 16 residues. The ends lost 3 bases at V and 7 bases at J; junction bases unmatched: 8. Per germline, CDR1 LGHNA and CDR2 YNFKEQ.

Ten or more counts support this clonotype. The chain employs TRBV11-2 and TRBJ2-3, with D possibly TRBD2 on 8 matching bases. The CDR3 totals 18 residues. Between the trimmed V and J ends, which lost 6 bases and 6 bases, there was a span of 28 bases. Germline V gene data show CDR1 as SGHAT and CDR2 as FQNNGV. The CDR3, as DNA: TGTGCCAGCAGTTTCCAGGGGGTCGAGATAGCGGGGTCGGATACGCAGTATTTT. Residues: CASSFQGVEIAGSDTQYF.

This clonotype occurred many times. The V and J genes are TRBV5-1 and TRBJ2-7, with 9 bases identical to TRBD2. The junction had 7 bases not matched to a gene; V was cut back by 4 bases and J by 2 bases. Germline-derived CDR1 and CDR2 are SGHRS and YFSETQ. The CDR3 is 15 residues long. CDR3 bases: TGCGCCAGCAGCCTCACCGGCGGGAGGGCCTACGAGCAGTACTTC. Protein sequence: CASSLTGGRAYEQYF.

This clonotype was recorded many times. The V call is TRBV12-3 or TRBV12-4, the J call TRBJ1-2, with 9 nucleotides matching TRBD1. CDR3 length equals 17 residues. Trimming cost V 7 bases and J 7 bases; bases outside gene matches: 19. This CDR3 reads CASNLWRIQGAISGYTF. The CDR3, as DNA: TGTGCCAGCAACCTTTGGCGGATACAGGGGGCCATCTCTGGCTACACCTTC.

On this clonotype: The junction shows a germline mismatch at one end, possibly a read error. This chain connects TRBV5-5 to TRBJ2-7, with D unclear. The CDR3 covers 13 residues. CDR1 is SGHKS, CDR2 YYEKEE, per germline (reference sequence). The chain's CDR3 is CASSSGPSCEQYF. CDR3 sequence (DNA): TGTGCCAGCAGCTCCGGGCCCTCCTGCGAGCAGTACTTC.

CDR3 coding DNA: TGTGCCAGCAGTTTATGGGTCAGGGGTGGCGAGCAGTACTTC. Amino acid sequence: CASSLWVRGGEQYF. The chain joins TRBV28 to TRBJ2-7; the D gene is possibly TRBD1 (6 bases). The CDR3 totals 14 residues. V lost 0 bases to trimming and J lost 6 bases, with 12 bases between them. Germline loops: CDR1 MDHEN, CDR2 SYDVKM.